The present T cell receptor (beta chain) was sequenced within a study of CD4 T cells in relation to SARS-CoV-2 and coronaviruses. Study-wide context: Negative control cultures got HIV-1 Nef peptides or no peptide.

Findings of the study overall: Crossreactivity was assessed only for spike protein, not other viral proteins. Samples before the pandemic and after infection were not matched within any donor.

As to this clone: Its cognate antigen is unknown.

Repertoires were generated with immunoSEQ multiplex PCR, while TCRdb's copy carries only in-frame clones and drops some. The sample yields under 13,000 clones, around 83% seen once. The CDR3 consists of 14 residues. The V end was cut by 7 bases, the J end by 2 bases, with 13 bases between. Germline values: CDR1 SEHNR, CDR2 FQNEAQ (reference sequence). CD4+ T cells from unexposed donors were obtained before the COVID-19 pandemic (2011-2018). CD4+ T cells were isolated from the cells after roughly 11 days of culture. Cells permitting, SARS-CoV-2 S/N and four cold-coronavirus spikes were tested on unexposed-donor CD4+ T cells.

Material for sequencing was CD4+ T cells from PBMCs, cultured in vitro. The clonotype originates from a human donor in good health. The chain couples TRBV7-9 to TRBJ2-3; D perhaps matches TRBD1 (6 bases). The CDR3 DNA reads TGTGCCAGCACCCCGGGACAAGCCACAGATACGCAGTATTTT. As protein: CASTPGQATDTQYF.